The 9 T cell receptor beta chains below come from one sample, sequenced in a study of blood T cell repertoires in COVID-19. TCRdb's table, derived via immunoSEQ multiplex PCR, lists solely in-frame clones and lacks some. This table has 200,000 to 250,000 clones, 75% to 90% appearing once. Material: PBMCs or T cells enriched from blood (not recorded which). These receptors came from a woman in her 30s who had been exposed to COVID-19.

J is TRBJ1-2 and V is TRBV25-1; weak D call: TRBD1 (5 bases). Trimming pared 4 bases from V and 7 bases from J, leaving 16 bases between. The CDR3 loop spans 14 amino acids. The germline V gene has CDR1 MGHDK and CDR2 SYGVNS. The CDR3: CASSAIGGSAGYTF. In DNA form, the CDR3 reads TGTGCCAGCAGTGCGATCGGGGGGTCCGCTGGCTACACCTTC.

This chain joins TRBV4-1 and TRBJ2-2, with 14 bases lining up with TRBD2. The CDR3 consists of 21 residues. Trimming took 3 bases from V and 3 from J; bases not matched to a gene: 15. The germline CDR1 and CDR2 sequences are MGHRA and YSYEKL. The CDR3 nucleotides are TGCGCCAGCAGCCACCCTCTGAGACTAGCGGGAGGGCTTAGGGACACCGGGGAGCTGTTTTTT. This translates into CASSHPLRLAGGLRDTGELFF.

The chain uses TRBV2 and TRBJ2-3, with 11 bases aligning to TRBD2. CDR1 and CDR2 from the germline V gene are SNHLY and FYNNEI. This CDR3 is 18 amino acids long. Trimming at V came to 6 bases and at J to 4 bases, leaving 15 bases not matched to a gene. CDR3 region: CASRHELLAGGLSDTQYF. The DNA for the CDR3 is TGTGCCAGCAGGCACGAACTTTTAGCGGGAGGGCTTTCAGATACGCAGTATTTT.

The chain employs TRBV4-1 and TRBJ1-4; D possibly corresponds to TRBD1 (5 bases). There are 14 residues in the CDR3. Germline V gene sequence: CDR1 MGHRA, CDR2 YSYEKL. V was trimmed by 5 bases and J by 7 bases, leaving 14 bases between them. The CDR3 nucleotides are TGCGCCAGCAGCATACGGGGGAGTAGTGAAAAACTGTTTTTT. It is translated as CASSIRGSSEKLFF.

This clone was picked up one time. This rearrangement joins TRBV18 to TRBJ1-1, with 7 bases fitting TRBD1. CDR3 length: 15 residues. CDR1 and CDR2 from the germline V gene are KGHSH and LQKENI. V trimming: 3 bases; J trimming: 4 bases; junction bases outside the gene matches: 8. CDR3 amino acids: CASSPVTGVGTEAFF. The CDR3 bases are TGTGCCAGCTCACCCGTAACAGGGGTGGGCACTGAAGCTTTCTTT.

The chain uses TRBV6-5 and TRBJ2-2; TRBD2 is a possible D gene (6 bases). This CDR3 spans 15 amino acids. Germline loops: CDR1 MNHEY, CDR2 SVGAGI. V was shortened by 4 bases and J by 4 bases, with 13 bases between the two germline ends. CDR3 nucleotide sequence: TGTGCCAGCAGTTTTGGACGGCGGGGCACCGGGGAGCTGTTTTTT. Translating it yields CASSFGRRGTGELFF.

V gene TRBV19 combines with J gene TRBJ1-2, with 10 bases lining up with TRBD1. Germline CDR1 and CDR2: LNHDA and SQIVND (reference sequence). CDR3 length: 17 amino acids. The V gene end was trimmed by 10 bases and the J gene end by 2 bases; junction bases not matched to a gene: 16. The CDR3 region has the DNA TGTGCCACCAATCCAGTCCCGGGACAGGGGATCAACTATGGCTACACCTTC. Translated, it gives CATNPVPGQGINYGYTF.

V is TRBV6-5 and J is TRBJ2-3; TRBD2 matches at 7 bases. The CDR3 length is 15 residues. Germline-derived CDR1 and CDR2 are MNHEY and SVGAGI. J lost 3 bases, V lost 7 bases, and 10 bases had no gene match. The CDR3 coding sequence is TGTGCCAGCACCCTCAGCGGGAAGAGTACAGATACGCAGTATTTT. Protein product: CASTLSGKSTDTQYF.

This clone was recorded once. The chain is built from TRBV25-1 and TRBJ2-5; TRBD2 agrees at 8 bases. V gave up 2 bases and J gave up 10 bases; unmatched junction bases: 9. The germline V gene has CDR1 MGHDK and CDR2 SYGVNS. The length of the CDR3 is 14 residues. The CDR3 here is CASSEGTETSVQYF. Here the CDR3 DNA reads TGTGCCAGCAGTGAAGGGACGGAGACTAGCGTCCAGTACTTC.